A single sample is the source of the 7 T cell receptor beta chains below, sequenced in a study of blood T cell repertoires in COVID-19. Profiling relied on immunoSEQ multiplex PCR, and the TCRdb table lists in-frame clones only, not all of them. The repertoire holds more than 60,000 clones, around 80% seen once, with 10% in the top ten. Material: peripheral blood. The receptors originated from a man aged 55 to 70 with acute or convalescent COVID-19.

The chain has TRBV5-1 and TRBJ2-3; D might be TRBD2 (6 bases). The V gene's germline CDR1 is SGHRS and CDR2 YFSETQ. There are 13 residues in the CDR3. The V and J ends lost 7 bases and 8 bases respectively, with 17 bases between them. The CDR3 coding sequence is TGCGCCAGCGGGCCTGGACTGGGGGGTACGCAGTATTTT. Its protein is CASGPGLGGTQYF.

The rearrangement joins TRBV19 to TRBJ2-3, with 10 bases aligning to TRBD2. J was trimmed by 5 bases and V by 7 bases; bases with no gene match: 6. Germline loops: CDR1 LNHDA, CDR2 SQIVND (reference sequence). The CDR3 runs to 14 residues. The CDR3 coding sequence is TGTGCCAGTAAGCAGCGGGGGGGATTAGATACGCAGTATTTT. Protein: CASKQRGGLDTQYF.

The chain is built from TRBV7-8 and TRBJ2-3; D is uncertain. Trimming removed 5 bases from V and 4 bases from J, with 7 bases in between. Germline V gene lookup returns CDR1 SGHVS and CDR2 FQNEAQ. The CDR3 length is 12 residues. The CDR3 nucleotides read TGTGCCAGCAGCCCAGTGTCAGATACGCAGTATTTT. Protein sequence: CASSPVSDTQYF. Using reference TRBV7-8 and TRBJ2-3 for the parts outside the CDR3, the full variable domain is GAGVSQSPRYKVAKRGQDVALRCDPISGHVSLFWYQQALGQGPEFLTYFQNEAQLDKSGLPSDRFFAERPEGSVSTLKIQRTQQEDSAVYLCASSPVSDTQYFGPGTRLTVL.

The chain carries TRBV28 and TRBJ1-2; TRBD1 might be the D (6 bases). The germline gives CDR1 MDHEN, CDR2 SYDVKM. The V end was cut by 2 bases, the J end by 2 bases, with 9 bases between. This CDR3 has 14 amino acids. The CDR3 here is CASSLSTGNYGYTF. The CDR3 nucleotides read TGTGCCAGCAGTTTAAGCACAGGGAACTATGGCTACACCTTC.

The chain links TRBV7-9 to TRBJ1-2; TRBD1 matches at 9 bases. Looked up from germline, CDR1 is SEHNR and CDR2 is FQNEAQ (reference sequence). There are 13 residues in the CDR3. Trimming at V came to 5 bases and at J to 6 bases, leaving 4 bases not matched to a gene. The CDR3: CASSPGQGHGYTF. The CDR3, as DNA: TGTGCCAGCAGCCCGGGACAGGGTCATGGCTACACCTTC.

CDR3 DNA sequence: TGTGCCAGCAGCATGAACACAGATTCACCCCTCCACTTT. Residues: CASSMNTDSPLHF. The V gene is TRBV3-1 (or the pseudogene TRBV3-2), the J gene TRBJ1-6; no firm D call. Germline V gene lookup returns CDR1 LGHDT and CDR2 YNNKEL (reference sequence). V gave up 5 bases and J gave up 8 bases, with 10 bases separating them. This CDR3 is built from 13 residues.

The rearrangement links TRBV19 to TRBJ2-1; perhaps TRBD2 as D (5 bases). V was cut by 5 bases and J by 7 bases, with 15 bases left in between. The V gene's germline CDR1 is LNHDA and CDR2 SQIVND (reference sequence). The CDR3 is made up of 14 amino acids. This CDR3 reads CASSLRTGRNEQFF. CDR3 coding DNA: TGTGCCAGTAGTTTGAGAACGGGAAGGAATGAGCAGTTCTTC. The full variable domain, rest sourced from reference TRBV19 and TRBJ2-1, is DGGITQSPKYLFRKEGQNVTLSCEQNLNHDAMYWYRQDPGQGLRLIYYSQIVNDFQKGDIAEGYSVSREKKESFPLTVTSAQKNPTAFYLCASSLRTGRNEQFFGPGTRLTVL.